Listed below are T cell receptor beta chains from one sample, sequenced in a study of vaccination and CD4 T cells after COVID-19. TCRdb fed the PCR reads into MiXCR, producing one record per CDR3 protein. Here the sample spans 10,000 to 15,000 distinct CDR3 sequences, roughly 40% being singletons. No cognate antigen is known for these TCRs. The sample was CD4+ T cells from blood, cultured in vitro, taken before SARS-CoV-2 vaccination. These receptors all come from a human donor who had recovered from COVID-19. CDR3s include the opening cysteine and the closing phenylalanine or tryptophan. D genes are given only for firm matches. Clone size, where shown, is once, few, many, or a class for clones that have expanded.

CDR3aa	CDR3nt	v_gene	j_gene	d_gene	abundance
CASSKRPGRGEDQPQHF	TGTGCCAGCAGTAAACGACCTGGCAGGGGGGAAGATCAGCCCCAGCATTTT	TRBV12-3/TRBV12-4	TRBJ1-5	TRBD1	NA
CATSRAEGSGGELFF	TGTGCCACCAGCAGGGCCGAAGGTTCGGGCGGGGAGCTGTTTTTT	TRBV15	TRBJ2-2	NA	few
CASRTLSGTNNSPLHF	TGTGCCAGTAGGACGCTTTCCGGGACAAATAATTCACCCCTCCACTTT	TRBV19	TRBJ1-6	NA	NA
CASRRGWGALGAFF	TGTGCCAGCAGGAGAGGTTGGGGGGCGCTGGGAGCTTTCTTT	TRBV6-1	TRBJ1-1	NA	NA
CSGDRVDTEAFF	TGCAGTGGGGACAGGGTGGACACTGAAGCTTTCTTT	TRBV20-1	TRBJ1-1	TRBD1	few
CASRLTRDTSYEQYF	TGTGCCAGCAGACTCACTCGGGACACTTCCTACGAGCAGTACTTC	TRBV27	TRBJ2-7	NA	few
CASSLEGRGYGYTF	TGTGCCAGCAGCTTGGAGGGCAGGGGATATGGCTACACCTTC	TRBV7-2	TRBJ1-2	NA	NA
CASSGRVNTEAFF	TGTGCCAGCAGTGGAAGAGTGAACACTGAAGCTTTCTTT	TRBV6-1	TRBJ1-1	NA	few
CASSFRTVPISNQPQHF	TGTGCCAGCAGTTTTCGGACAGTGCCTATTAGCAATCAGCCCCAGCATTTT	TRBV28	TRBJ1-5	NA	NA
CASSLAPGGPPYEQYF	TGTGCCAGCAGCTTAGCCCCCGGGGGGCCACCTTACGAGCAGTACTTC	TRBV7-8	TRBJ2-7	NA	NA
CASSSAEGLTSPLHF	TGTGCCAGCAGCTCCGCAGAGGGTCTGACATCACCCCTCCACTTT	TRBV7-6	TRBJ1-6	NA	NA
CASSHQGNTEAFF	TGTGCCAGCAGCCATCAGGGGAACACTGAAGCTTTCTTT	TRBV11-2	TRBJ1-1	NA	NA
CASSQGTSTGELFF	TGTGCCAGCAGCCAAGGGACTAGCACCGGGGAGCTGTTTTTT	TRBV7-9	TRBJ2-2	TRBD2	NA
CSASSGSADTQYF	TGCAGTGCTAGTAGCGGGAGCGCAGATACGCAGTATTTT	TRBV20-1	TRBJ2-3	TRBD2	few
CASSQGMSGNTIYF	TGTGCCAGCAGCCAGGGGATGTCTGGAAACACCATATATTTT	TRBV7-2	TRBJ1-3	NA	NA
CSARAAREGSTGELFF	TGCAGTGCTAGAGCCGCGAGAGAGGGTTCGACCGGGGAGCTGTTTTTT	TRBV20-1	TRBJ2-2	NA	few
CASSPRKAYEQYF	TGTGCCAGCAGCCCCCGGAAAGCGTACGAGCAGTACTTC	TRBV7-2	TRBJ2-7	NA	NA
CASSLTQRYTF	TGTGCCAGCAGCTTAACACAGCGGTACACCTTC	TRBV7-2	TRBJ1-2	NA	NA
CASSYHPGTDTQYF	TGTGCCAGCAGCTACCACCCGGGCACAGATACGCAGTATTTT	TRBV6-2/TRBV6-3	TRBJ2-3	NA	NA
CASSEGQGHYEQYF	TGTGCCAGCAGTGAAGGACAGGGGCACTACGAGCAGTACTTC	TRBV6-1	TRBJ2-7	TRBD1	NA